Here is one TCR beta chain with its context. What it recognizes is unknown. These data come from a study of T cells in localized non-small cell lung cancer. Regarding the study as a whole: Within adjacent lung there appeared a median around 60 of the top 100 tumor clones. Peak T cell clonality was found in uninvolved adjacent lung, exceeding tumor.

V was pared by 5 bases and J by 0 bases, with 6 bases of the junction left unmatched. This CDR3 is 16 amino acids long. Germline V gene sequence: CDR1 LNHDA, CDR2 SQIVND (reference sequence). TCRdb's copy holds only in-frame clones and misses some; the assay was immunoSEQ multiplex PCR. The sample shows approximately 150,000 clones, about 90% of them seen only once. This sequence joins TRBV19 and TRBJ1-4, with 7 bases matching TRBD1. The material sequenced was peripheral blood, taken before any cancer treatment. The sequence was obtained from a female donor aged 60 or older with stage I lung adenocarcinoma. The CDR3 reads CASSAPGTATNEKLFF. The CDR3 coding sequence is TGTGCCAGTAGTGCCCCTGGGACAGCAACTAATGAAAAACTGTTTTTT.